The 12 T cell receptor beta chains in this list originate from one sample, sequenced in a study of identifying expanded T cells in peripheral blood. Libraries were prepared by immunoSEQ multiplex PCR; TCRdb keeps only in-frame clonotypes and omits some of them. Among approximately 100,000 clones listed, around nine tenths were seen once. The sequencing sample was made of blood. The receptors were gathered from a person aged 18 to 70 in good health.

This sequence joins TRBV28 and TRBJ1-2; D is unclear. V was cut by 7 bases and J by 8 bases, with 11 bases left in between. The germline CDR1 and CDR2 sequences are MDHEN and SYDVKM. The CDR3 totals 11 residues. In DNA form, the CDR3 reads TGTGCCAGCACACAACTAGGCGGCTACACCTTC. Protein sequence: CASTQLGGYTF.

The chain couples TRBV28 to TRBJ1-2; 11 nucleotides match TRBD1. Germline V CDR1 and CDR2: MDHEN, SYDVKM. With V trimmed by 6 bases and J by 8 bases, 5 bases remained unmatched. This CDR3 has 13 residues. For the CDR3, the DNA is TGTGCCAGCAGGGGGGGACAGGGGGAAGGCTACACCTTC. This gives the protein CASRGGQGEGYTF.

The V call is TRBV19, the J call TRBJ2-3; TRBD1 matches at 8 bases. V trimming: 4 bases; J trimming: 2 bases; junction bases outside the gene matches: 2. CDR1 is LNHDA and CDR2 is SQIVND in the germline V gene (reference sequence). This CDR3 spans 14 amino acids. The DNA of the CDR3 is TGTGCCAGTAGTAGGGGACAGGACACAGATACGCAGTATTTT. Translating gives CASSRGQDTDTQYF.

This chain joins TRBV5-4 and TRBJ2-2, with D tentatively TRBD1 or TRBD2 (5 bases each). The CDR3 loop spans 14 amino acids. Germline CDR1 SGHNT, CDR2 YYREEE (reference sequence). Trimming pared 5 bases from V and 4 bases from J, leaving 12 bases between. CDR3 loop: CASRGRTSTGELFF. In DNA form, the CDR3 reads TGTGCCAGCAGGGGACGGACGTCCACCGGGGAGCTGTTTTTT.

The gene calls are TRBV12-5 and TRBJ2-2; 7 nucleotides align to TRBD1. The V segment lost 0 bases and the J segment 9 bases; nucleotides outside the gene matches: 10. Germline loops: CDR1 LGHNT, CDR2 FRNRAP. The CDR3 sequence is 16 residues long. The CDR3 loop is CASGLVRDSFPRELFF. CDR3 nucleotide sequence: TGTGCTAGTGGTTTGGTACGGGACAGTTTCCCCCGGGAGCTGTTTTTT.

This chain joins TRBV19 and TRBJ1-5; no definite D call. Trimming took 4 bases from V and 0 from J, leaving 22 bases between them. The CDR3 is 19 residues long. Germline CDR1 is LNHDA and CDR2 is SQIVND (reference sequence). DNA of the CDR3: TGTGCCAGTAGTAAGGCGGGCGGCGGGATAAGCTATAGCAATCAGCCCCAGCATTTT. Protein: CASSKAGGGISYSNQPQHF.

The CDR3: CASSVDSGGNTIYF. Written as DNA, the CDR3 is TGCGCCAGCAGCGTGGACAGTGGAGGAAACACCATATATTTT. The V call is TRBV5-1, the J call TRBJ1-3, with D possibly TRBD1 on 6 matching bases. Looked up from germline, CDR1 is SGHRS and CDR2 is YFSETQ. The V end was cut by 4 bases, the J end by 4 bases, with 12 bases between. The CDR3 consists of 14 residues.

The sample holds one count of this clone. CDR3 nucleotides: TGCAGCGTTCAGAACCCCGGGACTACCTTGTACTTC. Translating it yields CSVQNPGTTLYF. The chain links TRBV29-1 to TRBJ2-7; 7 bases agree with TRBD2. The V and J ends lost 5 bases and 12 bases, in that order; junction bases with no gene match: 13. The CDR3 extends over 12 amino acids. Germline CDR1 is SQVTM and CDR2 is ANQGSEA.

The CDR3 DNA reads TGTGCCAGCAGTTTAACCGGGACAGGGGTAGACAATGAGCAGTTCTTC. Residues: CASSLTGTGVDNEQFF. The chain has TRBV6-5 and TRBJ2-1; the match to TRBD1 covers 10 bases. The CDR3 has 16 amino acids. The germline V gene has CDR1 MNHEY and CDR2 SVGAGI. V dropped 4 bases and J dropped 5; count of bases not matched to a gene: 8.

This sequence joins TRBV4-2 and TRBJ2-7; D gene uncertain. This CDR3 comprises 12 residues. Trimming removed 5 bases at V and 3 bases at J, with 8 bases between. The germline gives CDR1 LGHNA, CDR2 YNFKEQ. CDR3 bases: TGTGCCAGCAGCTCACTAAACTACGAGCAGTACTTC. It is translated as CASSSLNYEQYF.

V gene TRBV7-2 combines with J gene TRBJ2-7, with 7 bases identical to TRBD1. Trimming cost V 5 bases and J 2 bases; bases outside gene matches: 6. CDR1 SGHTA and CDR2 FQGNSA come from the germline V gene. The CDR3 covers 14 residues. The CDR3, as DNA: TGTGCCAGCAGCCAACCGGGACAGCCCTACGAGCAGTACTTC. Translating gives CASSQPGQPYEQYF.

V usage is TRBV28 and J usage is TRBJ2-7; D possibly matches TRBD1 or TRBD2 (5 bases each). The germline V and J ends were trimmed by 6 bases and 4 bases, with 16 bases remaining between them. The germline gives CDR1 MDHEN, CDR2 SYDVKM. CDR3 length: 14 amino acids. CDR3 sequence reads: CASRWGIVGYEQYF. The CDR3 DNA reads TGTGCCAGCAGGTGGGGGATAGTGGGTTACGAGCAGTACTTC.